One and the same sample provided the 28 T cell receptor beta chains below, sequenced in a study of blood T cell repertoires in COVID-19. This table comes from immunoSEQ multiplex PCR, and its TCRdb copy is limited to in-frame clones, with some not included. The repertoire includes about 250,000 clones, 70% to 90% of them detected once, and around 3% sits in the top ten. Material: peripheral blood. These receptors all come from a young man with active or convalescent COVID-19.

This chain joins TRBV2 and TRBJ2-2; 8 nucleotides match TRBD1. The CDR3 is made up of 15 amino acids. The germline gives CDR1 SNHLY, CDR2 FYNNEI. The junction had 5 bases not matched to a gene; V was cut back by 8 bases and J by 0 bases. CDR3 sequence: CASGWTGSNTGELFF. The CDR3 region has the DNA TGTGCCAGCGGGTGGACAGGGTCGAACACCGGGGAGCTGTTTTTT.

This clone showed up just a few times. The V and J genes are TRBV25-1 and TRBJ2-7, with TRBD1 identical over 10 bases. The CDR3 is made up of 14 amino acids. The V and J ends lost 4 bases and 5 bases, in that order; junction bases with no gene match: 5. Germline CDR1 and CDR2: MGHDK and SYGVNS. CDR3 sequence (DNA): TGTGCCAGCAGTGCTGGGACAGGGGTCCACGAGCAGTACTTC. It is translated as CASSAGTGVHEQYF.

This chain connects TRBV11-2 to TRBJ1-2, with TRBD1 matching over 12 bases. The CDR3 has 16 amino acids. The V and J ends lost 1 base and 4 bases, in that order; junction bases with no gene match: 4. Germline loops: CDR1 SGHAT, CDR2 FQNNGV. The CDR3: CASSLGDRGRFYGYTF. The CDR3 region has the DNA TGTGCCAGCAGCTTAGGGGACAGGGGGCGCTTCTATGGCTACACCTTC. Full variable domain (rest looked up from reference TRBV11-2 and TRBJ1-2): EAGVAQSPRYKIIEKRQSVAFWCNPISGHATLYWYQQILGQGPKLLIQFQNNGVVDDSQLPKDRFSAERLKGVDSTLKIQPAKLEDSAVYLCASSLGDRGRFYGYTFGSGTRLTVV.

This clone was found a few times. The chain recombines TRBV6-5 with TRBJ2-7; maybe TRBD2 (5 bases). V lost 6 bases and J 7 bases, leaving 16 bases between the germline ends. CDR1 is MNHEY, CDR2 SVGAGI, per germline. This CDR3 region has 13 residues. CDR3 loop: CASRLGPSGEQYF. As DNA, the CDR3 is TGTGCCAGCAGGCTTGGACCTTCGGGAGAGCAGTACTTC.

The V gene is TRBV11-2, the J gene TRBJ1-1; D remains ambiguous. The length of the CDR3 is 13 residues. Germline V lookup: CDR1 SGHAT, CDR2 FQNNGV. Trimming pared 2 bases from V and 7 bases from J, leaving 11 bases between. CDR3 bases: TGTGCCAGCAGCTTATCAAGTTCGGTTGAAGCTTTCTTT. It translates to CASSLSSSVEAFF. The full variable domain, completed using reference TRBV11-2 and TRBJ1-1, is EAGVAQSPRYKIIEKRQSVAFWCNPISGHATLYWYQQILGQGPKLLIQFQNNGVVDDSQLPKDRFSAERLKGVDSTLKIQPAKLEDSAVYLCASSLSSSVEAFFGQGTRLTVV.

The chain joins TRBV5-6 to TRBJ1-1, with D uncertain. The CDR3 length is 15 residues. Germline V gene sequence: CDR1 SGHDT, CDR2 YYEEEE. The germline V and J ends were trimmed by 2 bases and 1 base, with 12 bases remaining between them. In DNA, the CDR3 is TGTGCCAGCAGCTTCTCATGGGCGCAGAACACTGAAGCTTTCTTT. Protein sequence: CASSFSWAQNTEAFF.

V usage is TRBV4-1 and J usage is TRBJ1-2; 12 positions match TRBD1. Trimming at V came to 5 bases and at J to 8 bases, leaving 9 bases not matched to a gene. Germline-derived CDR1 and CDR2 are MGHRA and YSYEKL. The CDR3 consists of 15 residues. In nucleotides, the CDR3 is TGCGCCAGCAGCTCTCCGGGACAGGGGGCCCGAGGCTACACCTTC. As protein: CASSSPGQGARGYTF.

The V and J genes are TRBV4-1 and TRBJ2-1; D may be TRBD1 (6 bases). The CDR3 is 17 amino acids. The germline gives CDR1 MGHRA, CDR2 YSYEKL. V was pared by 3 bases and J by 7 bases, with 22 bases between. CDR3 DNA sequence: TGCGCCAGCAGCCAGTCACAGGGCCCGCCCATCAAGAATGAGCAGTTCTTC. It yields the protein CASSQSQGPPIKNEQFF.

The CDR3 bases are TGTGCCAGCAGCTATCAGGGGGCAAATCAGCCCCAGCATTTT. Encoded protein: CASSYQGANQPQHF. The gene calls are TRBV2 and TRBJ1-5; 8 nucleotides line up with TRBD1. The CDR3 spans 14 residues. Trimming removed 6 bases from V and 4 bases from J; junction bases left unmatched: 5. The germline V gene has CDR1 SNHLY and CDR2 FYNNEI.

The CDR3 protein is CASSMQTSGTYEQYF. DNA for the CDR3: TGTGCCAGTAGTATGCAGACTAGCGGAACCTACGAGCAGTACTTC. J is TRBJ2-7 and V is TRBV19; TRBD2 matches 9 bases. V gave up 3 bases and J gave up 2 bases; unmatched junction bases: 5. The germline V gene encodes CDR1 LNHDA and CDR2 SQIVND (reference sequence). CDR3 size: 15 residues. Based on the CDR3 plus reference TRBV19 and TRBJ2-7, the full variable domain is DGGITQSPKYLFRKEGQNVTLSCEQNLNHDAMYWYRQDPGQGLRLIYYSQIVNDFQKGDIAEGYSVSREKKESFPLTVTSAQKNPTAFYLCASSMQTSGTYEQYFGPGTRLTVT.

The CDR3 DNA reads as TGTGCCAGCAGCCCCCGGGACAGGGGGCCCACAGATACGCAGTATTTT. Translating gives CASSPRDRGPTDTQYF. The rearrangement joins TRBV13 to TRBJ2-3; 12 bases are a match to TRBD1. The CDR3 contains 16 residues. V shed 5 bases and J 2 bases; nucleotides not matched to a gene: 5. Germline V gene data show CDR1 as PRHDT and CDR2 as FYEKMQ (reference sequence).

In this sample, this clone turned up many times. This chain's CDR3 is CSASVSELGHTF. The CDR3 region has the DNA TGCAGTGCTAGTGTGTCGGAATTGGGGCACACCTTC. V usage is TRBV20-1 and J usage is TRBJ1-2; D perhaps matches TRBD1 (5 bases). The CDR3 is made up of 12 amino acids. V lost 3 bases and J lost 12, with 17 bases in between. CDR1 DFQATT and CDR2 SNEGSKA come from the germline V gene (reference sequence).

The chain carries TRBV28 and TRBJ1-2; D perhaps matches TRBD1 (5 bases). The V gene lost 7 bases and the J gene lost 0 bases, with 9 bases spanning the gap. Germline lookup yields CDR1 MDHEN and CDR2 SYDVKM. This CDR3 spans 13 amino acids. The CDR3 DNA reads TGTGCCAGCACGTGGGGGGCTAACTATGGCTACACCTTC. Its protein is CASTWGANYGYTF.

The V call is TRBV6-6, the J call TRBJ2-2, with 7 bases lining up with TRBD2. This CDR3 spans 13 amino acids. From germline, CDR1 is MNHNY and CDR2 SVGAGI (reference sequence). Trimming removed 11 bases from V and 0 bases from J; junction bases left unmatched: 3. CDR3 bases: TGTGCCGAGGCGGGGGCGAACACCGGGGAGCTGTTTTTT. This gives the protein CAEAGANTGELFF.

The chain has TRBV5-1 and TRBJ2-1; 9 positions agree with TRBD1. CDR1 and CDR2 (germline): SGHRS, YFSETQ. V lost 3 bases, J lost 9 bases, and 19 bases stayed unmatched. The CDR3 contains 18 residues. For the CDR3, the DNA is TGCGCCAGCAGCTCGCTTGTGGCCGGGACAGGGAATTTCGGTGAGCAGTTCTTC. Protein sequence: CASSSLVAGTGNFGEQFF.

V and J are TRBV11-3 and TRBJ2-1, with a tentative D call TRBD2 (6 bases). The V end was cut by 5 bases, the J end by 9 bases, with 17 bases between. Germline V gene sequence: CDR1 SGHNT, CDR2 YENEEA. This CDR3 spans 14 amino acids. DNA of the CDR3: TGTGCCAGCAGCCCCTTGCCTACTAGCAGTGAGCAGTTCTTC. Translated, it gives CASSPLPTSSEQFF.

CDR3 in amino acids: CARDRTGGNGYTF. For the CDR3, the DNA is TGCGCCAGGGATCGGACAGGGGGAAATGGCTACACCTTC. The gene calls are TRBV10-1 and TRBJ1-2; 10 bases map to TRBD1. Unmatched junction bases numbered 7, after V lost 9 bases and J lost 6 bases. CDR1 is WNHNN, CDR2 SYGVQD, per germline (reference sequence). The CDR3 is 13 amino acids.

The V and J genes are TRBV6-6 and TRBJ1-5, with no clear D. The germline V and J ends were trimmed by 2 bases and 5 bases, with 7 bases remaining between them. Germline-derived CDR1 and CDR2 are MNHNY and SVGAGI (reference sequence). The CDR3 is made up of 13 amino acids. The CDR3 nucleotides read TGTGCCAGCAGTTACATGGCCCATCAGCCCCAGCATTTT. This codes for CASSYMAHQPQHF.

V gene TRBV2 combines with J gene TRBJ2-3; 9 nucleotides align to TRBD2. The ends lost 6 bases at V and 3 bases at J; junction bases unmatched: 22. Germline values: CDR1 SNHLY, CDR2 FYNNEI. This CDR3 region has 20 residues. CDR3 nucleotides: TGTGCCAGCAGCCACGAAGAGATAACCCTGGCGGGGGGGCGTACAGATACGCAGTATTTT. It is translated as CASSHEEITLAGGRTDTQYF. Combining the CDR3 with reference TRBV2 and TRBJ2-3 gives the whole variable domain EPEVTQTPSHQVTQMGQEVILRCVPISNHLYFYWYRQILGQKVEFLVSFYNNEISEKSEIFDDQFSVERPDGSNFTLKIRSTKLEDSAMYFCASSHEEITLAGGRTDTQYFGPGTRLTVL.

This chain joins TRBV5-1 and TRBJ1-5; a possible D gene is TRBD1 (6 bases). The CDR3 runs 15 residues. Trimming stripped 0 bases from V and 3 bases from J, with 10 bases between. Germline V gene sequence: CDR1 SGHRS, CDR2 YFSETQ. Written as DNA, the CDR3 is TGCGCCAGCAGCTTGGATGGGACACCCAATCAGCCCCAGCATTTT. Translated: CASSLDGTPNQPQHF.

The chain links TRBV6-5 to TRBJ1-1, with D uncertain. V was pared by 5 bases and J by 5 bases, with 9 bases between. In germline, CDR1 is MNHEY, CDR2 SVGAGI. The CDR3 extends over 12 amino acids. CDR3 protein: CASSPSGTEAFF. The CDR3 coding sequence is TGTGCCAGCAGTCCCTCGGGAACTGAAGCTTTCTTT.

This chain joins TRBV5-1 and TRBJ1-2, with D possibly TRBD1 on 6 matching bases. The CDR3 contains 15 residues. Germline loops: CDR1 SGHRS, CDR2 YFSETQ. V lost 0 bases and J 8 bases, leaving 17 bases between the germline ends. This chain's CDR3 is CASSLGVDSRSGYTF. DNA for the CDR3: TGCGCCAGCAGCTTGGGGGTGGACAGTCGTTCCGGCTACACCTTC. Full variable domain (missing parts from reference TRBV5-1 and TRBJ1-2): KAGVTQTPRYLIKTRGQQVTLSCSPISGHRSVSWYQQTPGQGLQFLFEYFSETQRNKGNFPGRFSGRQFSNSRSEMNVSTLELGDSALYLCASSLGVDSRSGYTFGSGTRLTVV.

The chain joins TRBV15 to TRBJ1-2, with no clear D. Trimming removed 4 bases at V and 4 bases at J, with 10 bases between. The CDR3 runs 13 residues. The V gene's germline CDR1 is LNHNV and CDR2 YYDKDF (reference sequence). The CDR3 coding sequence is TGTGCCACCAGCACATTAGACACCTATGGCTACACCTTC. As protein: CATSTLDTYGYTF.

Points on this clone: Other DNA sequences in this specimen translate into the identical CDR3. CDR3 nucleotides: TGTGCCAGCTCTCCTACTAGATCCTACAATGAGCAGTTCTTC. This gives the protein CASSPTRSYNEQFF. The chain is built from TRBV18 and TRBJ2-1; perhaps TRBD2 as D (5 bases). Germline CDR1 KGHSH, CDR2 LQKENI. V dropped 6 bases and J dropped 1 base, with 10 bases sitting between them. The CDR3 has 14 amino acids.

This chain links TRBV7-2 with TRBJ2-2, with 7 bases matching TRBD2. After removal of 2 bases from V and 8 bases from J, the junction contained 11 bases not matched to a gene. Germline-derived CDR1 and CDR2 are SGHTA and FQGNSA. The CDR3 is made up of 16 amino acids. The CDR3 DNA reads as TGTGCCAGCAGCTTAAACAGCGGGGCTTTGGTTGGGGAGCTGTTTTTT. Its translation is CASSLNSGALVGELFF.

The chain employs TRBV19 and TRBJ1-1; tentatively, D is TRBD1 (5 bases). CDR1 LNHDA and CDR2 SQIVND come from the germline V gene (reference sequence). Trimming took 3 bases from V and 4 from J, leaving 9 bases between them. This CDR3 has 13 amino acids. The CDR3 nucleotides read TGTGCCAGTAGTATCAGGGCGACCACTGAAGCTTTCTTT. Its translation: CASSIRATTEAFF.

The count of this clone is one. The rearrangement uses TRBV5-1 and TRBJ2-3; 11 bases line up with TRBD2. The CDR3 is 18 amino acids. The J segment lost 4 bases and the V segment lost 0 bases, leaving 10 bases of the junction unmatched. Germline V lookup: CDR1 SGHRS, CDR2 YFSETQ. The CDR3 spells CASSLGGLAANWPDTQYF. In DNA, the CDR3 is TGCGCCAGCAGCTTGGGGGGACTAGCGGCCAACTGGCCAGATACGCAGTATTTT.

The chain has TRBV3-1 (or the pseudogene TRBV3-2) and TRBJ2-1; 10 nucleotides match TRBD2. The CDR3 is made up of 15 amino acids. From germline, CDR1 is LGHDT and CDR2 YNNKEL (reference sequence). V dropped 4 bases and J dropped 2; count of bases not matched to a gene: 2. CDR3 DNA sequence: TGTGCCAGCAGCCTTACTAGCGGGGCCTACAATGAGCAGTTCTTC. Residues: CASSLTSGAYNEQFF.